A single sample gave rise to the 5 T cell receptor beta chains below, sequenced in a study of shared clonotypes between healthy human individuals. Clones were sequenced by immunoSEQ multiplex PCR, and TCRdb holds only the in-frame ones, with some missing. The sample lists a few million clones, over 85% seen once, with 0.35% to 0.45% in the top ten. Sequencing was done on a sample of naive CD4+ T cells from PBMCs. Sample subset: CD45RA+ positively selected. These receptors originate from a man aged 18-30 years in good health. Some clones in this sample may be carry-over from other donors' samples.

The chain joins TRBV6-6 to TRBJ2-7; 8 bases agree with TRBD2. CDR1 is MNHNY, CDR2 SVGAGI, per germline (reference sequence). The ends lost 0 bases at V and 0 bases at J; junction bases unmatched: 1. The CDR3 spans 15 residues. CDR3 amino acids: CASSYSLAASYEQYF. CDR3 in DNA: TGTGCCAGCAGTTACTCACTAGCGGCCTCCTACGAGCAGTACTTC.

CDR3 protein: CASSSTSRRGRADTGELFF. The CDR3 nucleotides read TGTGCCAGCAGCTCCACCTCTCGACGCGGGAGGGCCGACACCGGGGAGCTGTTTTTT. This sequence joins TRBV7-3 and TRBJ2-2; 9 bases map to TRBD2. CDR1 is SGHTA, CDR2 FQGTGA, per germline. Unmatched junction bases numbered 15, after V lost 4 bases and J lost 3 bases. The CDR3 covers 19 residues. Looking up the rest from reference TRBV7-3 and TRBJ2-2 gives the full variable domain: GAGVSQTPSNKVTEKGKYVELRCDPISGHTALYWYRQSLGQGPEFLIYFQGTGAADDSGLPNDRFFAVRPEGSVSTLKIQRTERGDSAVYLCASSSTSRRGRADTGELFFGEGSRLTVL.

This chain links TRBV30 with TRBJ2-2; weak D call: TRBD1 (6 bases). CDR3 length: 12 amino acids. Germline CDR1 reads GTSNPN; CDR2 reads SVGIG (reference sequence). Trimming removed 1 base at V and 8 bases at J, with 8 bases between. The CDR3 sequence is CAWSEQGGELFF. CDR3 bases: TGTGCCTGGAGTGAACAGGGTGGGGAGCTGTTTTTT. Full variable domain (outside the CDR3, taken from reference TRBV30 and TRBJ2-2): SQTIHQWPATLVQPVGSPLSLECTVEGTSNPNLYWYRQAAGRGLQLLFYSVGIGQISSEVPQNLSASRPQDRQFILSSKKLLLSDSGFYLCAWSEQGGELFFGEGSRLTVL.

The chain uses TRBV6-5 and TRBJ2-3; 10 bases are a match to TRBD2. The length of the CDR3 is 15 residues. V lost 6 bases and J lost 4; bases outside the gene matches: 7. The V gene's germline CDR1 is MNHEY and CDR2 SVGAGI. The CDR3 region has the DNA TGTGCCAGCAGATCTAGCGGGAGTGGGGCAGATACGCAGTATTTT. Encoded protein: CASRSSGSGADTQYF.

Worth noting for this clone: A much larger clone is a single base away; this may be a read error. Additional DNA sequences in this sample encode the identical CDR3. The chain is built from TRBV7-3 and TRBJ1-1; maybe TRBD1 (5 bases). The germline V and J ends were trimmed by 2 bases and 4 bases, with 11 bases remaining between them. CDR3 length equals 14 residues. Germline CDR1 is SGHTA and CDR2 is FQGTGA. CDR3: CASSLGGTSTEAFF. CDR3 nucleotides: TGTGCCAGCAGCTTAGGAGGGACGAGCACTGAAGCTTTCTTT.